What follows is one TCR beta chain and its context. Its antigen remains unidentified. TCRB transcripts that were expressed got sequenced, as all of the isolated RNA had been reverse transcribed. The table came from immunoSEQ multiplex PCR; TCRdb's copy has only in-frame clones and leaves some out. Of around 41,000 clones listed, 66% are singletons. This record belongs to a study of beta chain features in type 1 diabetes. Findings and limits, study-wide: Among type 1 diabetes patients, VDJ junctions had fewer insertions and more deletions. Moderate yet significant TCRB CDR3 shortening was seen in Type 1 diabetes patients in all four CD4+ subsets.

Sequencing used Tregs from blood. The sequence was collected from a man aged 30 to 45 with type 1 diabetes. Some clones in this sample may be carry-over from other donors' samples.

The CDR3 sequence is CSVDAHGQASGDGYTF. The CDR3 nucleotides read TGCAGCGTTGATGCCCATGGACAGGCCTCTGGGGATGGCTACACCTTC. J is TRBJ1-2 and V is TRBV29-1, with 7 bases aligning to TRBD1. The length of the CDR3 is 16 residues. Per the germline V gene, CDR1 is SQVTM and CDR2 is ANQGSEA. V was pared by 3 bases and J by 6 bases, with 16 bases of the junction left unmatched.